These T cell receptor beta chains were read from a single sample in a study of T cell changes during pregnancy in multiple sclerosis. Assay: immunoSEQ multiplex PCR; the TCRdb copy retains only in-frame clones and omits some. The table lists around 30,000 clones, over 80% of them singletons, with roughly 7.9% in the top ten. The sample consisted of CD8+ T cells from peripheral blood mononuclear cells, taken before pregnancy. The receptors stem from a female donor with multiple sclerosis, enrolled in a pregnancy study. Each CDR3 is given with its conserved first and last residue. D genes are given only for firm matches. The size field is filled for only some rows; it gives once, few, many or a size class.

clone size	V gene	J gene	D gene	CDR3 DNA	CDR3 protein
.	TRBV9	TRBJ1-4	TRBD1	TGTGCCAGCAGCGTGGGGACAGAACTTAATGAAAAACTGTTTTTT	CASSVGTELNEKLFF
.	TRBV5-6	TRBJ1-2	.	TGTGTTAGCAGCCCGGGGGTCACCCTCTATGGCTACACCTTC	CVSSPGVTLYGYTF
.	TRBV28	TRBJ1-4	TRBD1	TGTGCCAGCAGTTCACCCGGACAGGCAGCAACTAATGAAAAACTGTTTTTT	CASSSPGQAATNEKLFF
.	TRBV12-5	TRBJ1-1	.	TGTGCTAGTGGTTTGGAAACATGGTCGTTTACGAACACTGAAGCTTTCTTT	CASGLETWSFTNTEAFF
.	TRBV27	TRBJ2-1	TRBD2	TGTGCCAGCGGAACTTTGGGACTAGCGGGGAATGAGCAGTTCTTC	CASGTLGLAGNEQFF
.	TRBV25-1	TRBJ2-5	TRBD1	TGTGCCAGCAGTGAAGGACAGGCCGGGACCCAGTACTTC	CASSEGQAGTQYF
.	TRBV7-8	TRBJ2-7	TRBD2	TGTGCCAGCAGCCCTGGGACTAGCGGGTACTACGAGCAGTACTTC	CASSPGTSGYYEQYF
.	TRBV27	TRBJ2-1	TRBD2	TGTGCCAGCAACAAACAGCGGGAAAGGTCTAGCTCCTACAATGAGCAGTTCTTC	CASNKQRERSSSYNEQFF
.	TRBV28	TRBJ1-5	.	TGTGCCAGCAGTTTCCGAGCCGAGTTCGGCAATCAGCCCCAGCATTTT	CASSFRAEFGNQPQHF
.	TRBV7-9	TRBJ2-1	.	TGTGCCAGCAGCCAAGAAGGAGGGGGCGCGGATGAGCAGTTCTTC	CASSQEGGGADEQFF
.	TRBV28	TRBJ1-2	TRBD1	TGTGCCAGCAGTACGAGGGGGCTTGGGTATGGCTACACCTTC	CASSTRGLGYGYTF
.	TRBV18	TRBJ1-5	.	TGTGCCAGCTCACCGGGAGCTTCGTATAGCAATCAGCCCCAGCATTTT	CASSPGASYSNQPQHF
once	TRBV4-3	TRBJ1-2	TRBD1	TGCGCCAGCAGCCGGCAATCCGGGACAGAGGCTGGCTACACCTTC	CASSRQSGTEAGYTF
once	TRBV18	TRBJ2-7	.	TGTGCCAGCTCACCACCAAGAGGTTCCTCCGGCGAGCAGTACTTC	CASSPPRGSSGEQYF
.	TRBV5-6	TRBJ1-1	.	TGTGCCAGCAGCTTGGCCGGGACACCTAACACTGAAGCTTTCTTT	CASSLAGTPNTEAFF
.	TRBV2	TRBJ2-7	.	TGTGCCAGCAGTGCTGGACAGAGAGACTACGAGCAGTACTTC	CASSAGQRDYEQYF
.	TRBV6-6	TRBJ1-2	TRBD1	TGTGCCAGCAGTTACTCTGTGGACAGGCTCACGGGGGGCTACACCTTC	CASSYSVDRLTGGYTF